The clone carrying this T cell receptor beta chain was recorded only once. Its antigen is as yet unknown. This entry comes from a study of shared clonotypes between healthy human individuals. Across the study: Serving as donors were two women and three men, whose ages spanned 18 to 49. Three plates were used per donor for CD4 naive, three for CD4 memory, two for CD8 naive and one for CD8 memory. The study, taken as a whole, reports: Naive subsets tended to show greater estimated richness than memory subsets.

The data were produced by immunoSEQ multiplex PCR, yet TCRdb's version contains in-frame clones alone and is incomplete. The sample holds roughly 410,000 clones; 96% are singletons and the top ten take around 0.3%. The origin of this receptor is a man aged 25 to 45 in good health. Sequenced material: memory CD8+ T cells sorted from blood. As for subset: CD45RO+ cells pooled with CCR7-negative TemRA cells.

CDR3 nucleotide sequence: TGCGCCAGCACCTCCGGGACTAGCGGAGCCGGGGAGCTGTTTTTT. This translates into CASTSGTSGAGELFF. The chain combines TRBV5-1 with TRBJ2-2; TRBD2 aligns across 11 bases. The CDR3 covers 15 residues. Germline V gives CDR1 SGHRS, CDR2 YFSETQ. The J segment lost 6 bases and the V segment lost 6 bases, leaving 7 bases of the junction unmatched.